This TCR beta chain was observed in a study of blood T cell repertoires in COVID-19. Study overall: The United States, Italy and Spain provided the acute and convalescent COVID-19 samples.

Looked up from germline, CDR1 is MDHEN and CDR2 is SYDVKM. The CDR3 is 13 amino acids. Deletions cut 6 bases from V and 9 bases from J, with 17 bases between. The method was immunoSEQ multiplex PCR; TCRdb's version includes in-frame clones alone and lacks a portion of them. Of over 130,000 clones in the sample, 76% were seen once. This TCR derives from a woman of 80 years or more with active or convalescent COVID-19. The specimen sequenced was peripheral blood. The V and J genes are TRBV28 and TRBJ1-1; D gene uncertain. The CDR3 DNA reads TGTGCCAGCAGCCAAACCACCCCCAGAAAAGCTTTCTTT. Amino acid sequence: CASSQTTPRKAFF.